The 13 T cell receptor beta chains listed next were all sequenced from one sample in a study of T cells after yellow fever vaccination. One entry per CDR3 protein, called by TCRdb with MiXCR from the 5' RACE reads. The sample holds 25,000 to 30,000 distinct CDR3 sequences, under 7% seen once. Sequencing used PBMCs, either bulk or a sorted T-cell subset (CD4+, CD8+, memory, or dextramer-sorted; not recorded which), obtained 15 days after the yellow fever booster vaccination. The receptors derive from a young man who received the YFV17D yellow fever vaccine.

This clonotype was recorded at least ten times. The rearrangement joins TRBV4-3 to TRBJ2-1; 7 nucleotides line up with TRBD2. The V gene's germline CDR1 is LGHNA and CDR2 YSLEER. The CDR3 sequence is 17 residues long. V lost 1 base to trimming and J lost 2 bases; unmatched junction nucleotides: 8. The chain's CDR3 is CASSQGAQRDTYNEQFF. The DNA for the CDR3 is TGCGCCAGCAGCCAAGGGGCACAGCGGGATACCTACAATGAGCAGTTCTTC.

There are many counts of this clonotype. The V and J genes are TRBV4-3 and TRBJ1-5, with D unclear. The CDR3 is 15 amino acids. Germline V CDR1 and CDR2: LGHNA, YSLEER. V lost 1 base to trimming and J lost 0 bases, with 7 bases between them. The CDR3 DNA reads TGCGCCAGCAGCCAAGGGAGGAATAGCAATCAGCCCCAGCATTTT. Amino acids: CASSQGRNSNQPQHF.

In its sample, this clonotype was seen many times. CDR3 amino acids: CASRGLRGQLEVTQYF. DNA for the CDR3: TGTGCCAGCAGAGGGCTGCGGGGACAGTTGGAGGTGACCCAGTACTTC. The chain links TRBV6-5 to TRBJ2-5; D is perhaps TRBD1 (7 bases). Germline CDR1 reads MNHEY; CDR2 reads SVGAGI. The germline V and J ends were trimmed by 6 bases and 7 bases, with 24 bases remaining between them. The CDR3 runs to 16 residues.

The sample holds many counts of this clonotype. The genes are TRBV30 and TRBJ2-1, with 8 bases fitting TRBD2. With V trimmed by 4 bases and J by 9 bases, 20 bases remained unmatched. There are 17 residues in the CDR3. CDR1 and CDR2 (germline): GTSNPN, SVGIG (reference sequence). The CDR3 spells CAWNPGGAGGSVTEQFF. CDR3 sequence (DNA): TGTGCCTGGAATCCGGGCGGGGCGGGAGGTAGTGTCACTGAGCAGTTCTTC.

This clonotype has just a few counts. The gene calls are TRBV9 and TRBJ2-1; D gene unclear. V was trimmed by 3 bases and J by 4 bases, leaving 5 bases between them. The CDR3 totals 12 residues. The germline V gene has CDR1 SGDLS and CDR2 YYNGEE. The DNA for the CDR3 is TGTGCCAGCAGCGCGGTTTACAATGAGCAGTTCTTC. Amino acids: CASSAVYNEQFF.

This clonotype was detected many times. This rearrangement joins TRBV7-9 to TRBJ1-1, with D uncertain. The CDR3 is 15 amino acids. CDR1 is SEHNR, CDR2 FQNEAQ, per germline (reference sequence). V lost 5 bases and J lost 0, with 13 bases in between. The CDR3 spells CASSPPAQMNTEAFF. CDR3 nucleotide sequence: TGTGCCAGCAGCCCCCCGGCACAGATGAACACTGAAGCTTTCTTT.

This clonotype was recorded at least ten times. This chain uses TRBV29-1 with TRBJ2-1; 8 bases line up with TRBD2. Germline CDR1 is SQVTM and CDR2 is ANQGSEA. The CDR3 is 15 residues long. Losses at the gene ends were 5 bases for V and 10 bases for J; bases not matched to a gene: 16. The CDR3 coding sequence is TGCAGCGTTCAAAAACCCAGCGGGAGAGGTGGCGAGCAGTTCTTC. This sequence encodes CSVQKPSGRGGEQFF.

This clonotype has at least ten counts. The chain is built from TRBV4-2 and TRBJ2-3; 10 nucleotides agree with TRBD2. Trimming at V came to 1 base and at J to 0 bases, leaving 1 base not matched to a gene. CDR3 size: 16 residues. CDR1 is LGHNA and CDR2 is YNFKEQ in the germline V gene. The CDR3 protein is CASSQASGSSTDTQYF. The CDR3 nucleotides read TGTGCCAGCAGCCAAGCTAGCGGGAGCAGCACAGATACGCAGTATTTT.

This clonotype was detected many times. In DNA, the CDR3 is TGCGCCAGCTCGGGGCAGAGAACCGGGGAGCTGTTTTTT. Translated: CASSGQRTGELFF. The chain couples TRBV5-1 to TRBJ2-2; TRBD1 or TRBD2 may be the D gene (5 bases each). Germline values: CDR1 SGHRS, CDR2 YFSETQ. The CDR3 spans 13 residues. The V end was cut by 7 bases, the J end by 5 bases, with 12 bases between.

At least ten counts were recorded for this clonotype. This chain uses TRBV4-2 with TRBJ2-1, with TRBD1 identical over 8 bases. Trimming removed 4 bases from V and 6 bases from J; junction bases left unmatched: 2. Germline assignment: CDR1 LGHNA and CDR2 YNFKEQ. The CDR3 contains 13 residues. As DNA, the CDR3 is TGTGCCAGCAGCCCAGGGGGCCGCAATGAGCAGTTCTTC. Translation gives CASSPGGRNEQFF.

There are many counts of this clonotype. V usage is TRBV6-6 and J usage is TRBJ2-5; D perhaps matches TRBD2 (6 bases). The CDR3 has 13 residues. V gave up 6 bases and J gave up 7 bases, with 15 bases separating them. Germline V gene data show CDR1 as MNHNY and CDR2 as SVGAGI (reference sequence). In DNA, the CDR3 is TGTGCCAGCAGCTCCGGGGGAGGCGGGACCCAGTACTTC. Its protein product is CASSSGGGGTQYF.

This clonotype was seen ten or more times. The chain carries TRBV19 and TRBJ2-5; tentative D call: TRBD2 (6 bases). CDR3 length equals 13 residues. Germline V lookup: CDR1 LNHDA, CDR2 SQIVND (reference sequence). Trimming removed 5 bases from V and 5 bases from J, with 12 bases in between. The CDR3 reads CASSASSGETQYF. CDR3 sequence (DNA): TGTGCCAGTAGTGCTTCAAGCGGGGAGACCCAGTACTTC.

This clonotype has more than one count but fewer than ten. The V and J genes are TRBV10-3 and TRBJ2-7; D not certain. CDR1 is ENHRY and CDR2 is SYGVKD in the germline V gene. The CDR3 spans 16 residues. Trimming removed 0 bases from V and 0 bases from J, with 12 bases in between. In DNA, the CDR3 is TGTGCCATCAGTGAGTCGGGCGTTCTAAGCTCCTACGAGCAGTACTTC. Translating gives CAISESGVLSSYEQYF.